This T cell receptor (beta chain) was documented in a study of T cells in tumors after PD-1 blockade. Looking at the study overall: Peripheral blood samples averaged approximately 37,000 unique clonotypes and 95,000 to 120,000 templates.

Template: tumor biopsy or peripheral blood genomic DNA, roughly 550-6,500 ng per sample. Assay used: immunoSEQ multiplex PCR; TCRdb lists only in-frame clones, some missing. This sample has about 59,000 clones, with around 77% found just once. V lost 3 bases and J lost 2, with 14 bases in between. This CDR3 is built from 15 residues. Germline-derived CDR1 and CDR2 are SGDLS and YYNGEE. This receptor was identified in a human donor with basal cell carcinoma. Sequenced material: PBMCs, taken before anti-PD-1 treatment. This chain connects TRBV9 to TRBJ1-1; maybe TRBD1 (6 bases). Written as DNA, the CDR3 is TGTGCCAGCAGCGGAGATGGACAGCGAAACACTGAAGCTTTCTTT. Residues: CASSGDGQRNTEAFF.